These 10 T cell receptor beta chains originate from one sample sequenced in a study of cytomegalovirus exposure and HLA in healthy donors. The PCR ran on 60 Vbeta and 13 Jbeta primers. Only in-frame clones appear in the TCRdb table, and some are missing; sequencing was by immunoSEQ multiplex PCR. The profile shows about 140,000 clones, 80% to 85% of them singletons. Sequenced input: PBMCs. The receptors were sampled from a male donor in good health and CMV-seropositive.

The chain is built from TRBV4-1 and TRBJ2-7, with TRBD1 matching 9 bases. Germline assignment: CDR1 MGHRA and CDR2 YSYEKL. The V segment lost 2 bases and the J segment 6 bases; nucleotides outside the gene matches: 11. There are 16 residues in the CDR3. The CDR3 DNA is TGCGCCAGCAGCCAACCCAAGCGGGACAGGGTCGTCGAGCAGTACTTC. It specifies CASSQPKRDRVVEQYF.

The gene calls are TRBV27 and TRBJ1-2; 11 bases agree with TRBD1. With V trimmed by 7 bases and J by 14 bases, 12 bases remained unmatched. The germline CDR1 and CDR2 sequences are MNHEY and SMNVEV (reference sequence). The CDR3 sequence is 13 residues long. The CDR3 nucleotides read TGTGCCAGCATGGGGACAGGGGGAGGGAGCGGAACCTTC. It translates to CASMGTGGGSGTF.

V usage is TRBV4-1 and J usage is TRBJ1-5; 10 nucleotides agree with TRBD1. This CDR3 is built from 16 residues. Trimming removed 1 base from V and 9 bases from J; junction bases left unmatched: 9. Germline lookup yields CDR1 MGHRA and CDR2 YSYEKL. CDR3 in DNA: TGCGCCAGCAGCCAAGTAGGGACAGGGGAGGGAGGGCCCCAGCATTTT. The encoded protein is CASSQVGTGEGGPQHF.

The chain employs TRBV6-1 and TRBJ2-7, with D possibly being TRBD2 (7 bases). This CDR3 region has 11 residues. Germline V gene sequence: CDR1 MNHNS, CDR2 SASEGT. The CDR3 here is CAGGGPYEQYF. The CDR3 coding sequence is TGTGCTGGCGGGGGCCCCTACGAGCAGTACTTC.

This clone appeared once. V gene TRBV6-1 combines with J gene TRBJ1-2, with a possible D match to TRBD1 (6 bases). This CDR3 has 18 residues. Germline assignment: CDR1 MNHNS and CDR2 SASEGT. Trimming removed 2 bases from V and 0 bases from J, with 19 bases in between. This CDR3 reads CASSEWSGKTGTNYGYTF. In DNA form, the CDR3 reads TGTGCCAGCAGTGAATGGTCTGGGAAGACAGGCACTAACTATGGCTACACCTTC.

The genes are TRBV6-5 and TRBJ2-5; the D gene is possibly TRBD1 (6 bases). The DNA end is a closer match to TRBJ2-7, so the J assignment may be wrong. This CDR3 region has 14 residues. Per the germline V gene, CDR1 is MNHEY and CDR2 is SVGAGI. The CDR3 bases are TGTGCCAGCAGTTACAGGGGGATACACTACGAGCAGTACTTC. Translated: CASSYRGIHYEQYF.

J is TRBJ1-5 and V is TRBV28; 9 bases map to TRBD1. V dropped 0 bases and J dropped 0; count of bases not matched to a gene: 0. Looked up from germline, CDR1 is MDHEN and CDR2 is SYDVKM. The CDR3 covers 16 residues. The DNA of the CDR3 is TGTGCCAGCAGTTTATGGGGACAGGGTAGCAATCAGCCCCAGCATTTT. It codes for CASSLWGQGSNQPQHF.

This clone has a handful of counts. The chain links TRBV7-9 to TRBJ1-3; TRBD1 matches 7 bases. The CDR3 totals 14 residues. Germline V gene sequence: CDR1 SEHNR, CDR2 FQNEAQ (reference sequence). Losses at the gene ends were 5 bases for V and 0 bases for J; bases not matched to a gene: 1. The CDR3: CASSRDSSGNTIYF. CDR3 nucleotides: TGTGCCAGCAGCCGGGACAGCTCTGGAAACACCATATATTTT.

This chain links TRBV29-1 with TRBJ2-7, with 8 bases identical to TRBD1. Per germline, CDR1 SQVTM and CDR2 ANQGSEA. Trimming removed 1 base from V and 4 bases from J; junction bases left unmatched: 6. CDR3 length: 14 residues. CDR3 amino acids: CSVEVGRGLYEQYF. The CDR3 nucleotides read TGCAGCGTTGAAGTCGGCAGGGGGCTATACGAGCAGTACTTC.

The chain carries TRBV5-1 and TRBJ2-1; 8 nucleotides match TRBD2. Germline V lookup: CDR1 SGHRS, CDR2 YFSETQ. The V gene end was trimmed by 4 bases and the J gene end by 5 bases; junction bases not matched to a gene: 5. The CDR3 spans 14 residues. The CDR3 DNA reads as TGCGCCAGCAGCCCAGGACTAGCTGACAATGAGCAGTTCTTC. It translates to CASSPGLADNEQFF.